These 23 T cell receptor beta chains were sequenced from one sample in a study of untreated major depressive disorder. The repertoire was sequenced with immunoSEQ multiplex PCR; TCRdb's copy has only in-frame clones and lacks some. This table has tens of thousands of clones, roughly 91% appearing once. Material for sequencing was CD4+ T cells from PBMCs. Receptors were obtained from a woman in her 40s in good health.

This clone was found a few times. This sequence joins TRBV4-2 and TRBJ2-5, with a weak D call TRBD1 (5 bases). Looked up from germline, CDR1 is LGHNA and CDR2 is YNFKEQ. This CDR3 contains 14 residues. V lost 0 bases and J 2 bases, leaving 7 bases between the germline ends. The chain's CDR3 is CASSQEHRQETQYF. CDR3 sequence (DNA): TGTGCCAGCAGCCAAGAACACAGGCAAGAGACCCAGTACTTC.

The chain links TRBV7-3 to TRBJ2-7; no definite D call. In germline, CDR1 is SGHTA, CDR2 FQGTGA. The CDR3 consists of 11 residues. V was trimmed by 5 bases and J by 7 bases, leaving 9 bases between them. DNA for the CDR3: TGTGCCAGCAGCCCCAACGGAGAGCAGTACGTC. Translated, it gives CASSPNGEQYV.

The CDR3 loop is CASSLVKNQPQHF. In nucleotides, the CDR3 is TGTGCCAGCAGCTTAGTCAAGAATCAGCCCCAGCATTTT. This sequence joins TRBV7-2 and TRBJ1-5; D is unresolved. Germline lookup yields CDR1 SGHTA and CDR2 FQGNSA. This CDR3 contains 13 residues. V lost 1 base, J lost 4 bases, and 5 bases lay in between.

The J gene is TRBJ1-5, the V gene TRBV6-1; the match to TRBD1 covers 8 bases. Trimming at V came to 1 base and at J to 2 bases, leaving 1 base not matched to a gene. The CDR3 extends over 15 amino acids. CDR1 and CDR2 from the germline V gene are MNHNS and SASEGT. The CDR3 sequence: CASSEETGGNQPQHF. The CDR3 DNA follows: TGTGCCAGCAGTGAAGAGACAGGGGGCAATCAGCCCCAGCATTTT.

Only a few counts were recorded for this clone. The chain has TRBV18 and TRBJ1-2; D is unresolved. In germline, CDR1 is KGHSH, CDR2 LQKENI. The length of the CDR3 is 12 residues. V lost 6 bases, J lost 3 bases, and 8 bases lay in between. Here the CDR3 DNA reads TGTGCCAGCTCCCCGAGTGACTATGGCTACACCTTC. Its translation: CASSPSDYGYTF.

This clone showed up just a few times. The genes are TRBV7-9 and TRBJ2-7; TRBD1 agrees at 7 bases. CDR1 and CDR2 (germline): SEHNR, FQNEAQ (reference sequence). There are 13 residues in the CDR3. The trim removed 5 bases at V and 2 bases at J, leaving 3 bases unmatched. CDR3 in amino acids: CASSPGGAYEQYV. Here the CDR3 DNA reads TGTGCCAGCAGCCCAGGGGGTGCCTACGAGCAGTACGTC.

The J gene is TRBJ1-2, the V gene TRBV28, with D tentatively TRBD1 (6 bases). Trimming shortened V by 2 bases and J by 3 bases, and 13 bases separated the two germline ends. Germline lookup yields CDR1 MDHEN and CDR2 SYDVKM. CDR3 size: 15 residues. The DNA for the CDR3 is TGTGCCAGCAGTTTAGGCGGGGCAGGGGACTATGGCTACACCTTC. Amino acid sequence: CASSLGGAGDYGYTF.

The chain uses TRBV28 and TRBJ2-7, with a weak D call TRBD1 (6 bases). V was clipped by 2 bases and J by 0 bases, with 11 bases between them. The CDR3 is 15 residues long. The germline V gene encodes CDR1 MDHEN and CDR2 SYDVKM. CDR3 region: CASSLVRGGSYEQYF. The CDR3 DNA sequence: TGTGCCAGCAGTTTAGTTCGAGGGGGCTCCTACGAGCAGTACTTC.

The CDR3 DNA follows: TGCAGCATCTACGGGGGGGCCTATGGCTACACCTTC. Translation: CSIYGGAYGYTF. This rearrangement joins TRBV29-1 to TRBJ1-2; D may be TRBD1 (6 bases). V was pared by 8 bases and J by 4 bases, with 14 bases between. Looked up from germline, CDR1 is SQVTM and CDR2 is ANQGSEA. The CDR3 covers 12 residues.

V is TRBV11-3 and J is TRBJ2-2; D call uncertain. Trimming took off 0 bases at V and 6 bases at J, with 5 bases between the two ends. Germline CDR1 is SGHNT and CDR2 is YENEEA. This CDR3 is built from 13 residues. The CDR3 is CASSLEGSGELFF. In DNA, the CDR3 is TGTGCCAGCAGCTTAGAGGGATCCGGGGAGCTGTTTTTT.

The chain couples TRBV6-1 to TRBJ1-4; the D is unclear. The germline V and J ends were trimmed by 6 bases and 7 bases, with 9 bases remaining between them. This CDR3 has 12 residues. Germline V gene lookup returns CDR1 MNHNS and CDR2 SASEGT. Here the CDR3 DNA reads TGTGCCAGCAGGGACTATGGTGAAAAACTGTTTTTT. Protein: CASRDYGEKLFF.

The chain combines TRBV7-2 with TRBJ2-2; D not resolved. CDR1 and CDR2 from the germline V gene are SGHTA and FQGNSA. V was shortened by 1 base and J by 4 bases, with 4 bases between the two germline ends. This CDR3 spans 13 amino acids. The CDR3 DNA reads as TGTGCCAGCAGCTTAGACCCCACCGGGGAGCTGTTTTTT. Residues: CASSLDPTGELFF.

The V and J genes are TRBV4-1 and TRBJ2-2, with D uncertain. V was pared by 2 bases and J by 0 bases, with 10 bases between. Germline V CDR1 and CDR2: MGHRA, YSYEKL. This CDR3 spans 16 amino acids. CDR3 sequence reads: CASSQFSRTNTGELFF. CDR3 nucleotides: TGCGCCAGCAGCCAATTCTCCCGGACGAACACCGGGGAGCTGTTTTTT.

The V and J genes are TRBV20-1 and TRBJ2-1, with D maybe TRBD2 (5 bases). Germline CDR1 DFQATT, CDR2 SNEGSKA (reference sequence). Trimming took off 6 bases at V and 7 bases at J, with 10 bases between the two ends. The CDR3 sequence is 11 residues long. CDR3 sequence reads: CSAQLGNEQFF. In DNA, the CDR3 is TGCAGTGCCCAACTAGGGAATGAGCAGTTCTTC.

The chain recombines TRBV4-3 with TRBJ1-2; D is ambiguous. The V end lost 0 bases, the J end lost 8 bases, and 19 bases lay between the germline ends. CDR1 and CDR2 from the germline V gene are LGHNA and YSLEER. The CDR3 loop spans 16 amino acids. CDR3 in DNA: TGCGCCAGCAGCCAAGAAGTTGCAGCAACCCTTGGGGGCTACACCTTC. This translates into CASSQEVAATLGGYTF.

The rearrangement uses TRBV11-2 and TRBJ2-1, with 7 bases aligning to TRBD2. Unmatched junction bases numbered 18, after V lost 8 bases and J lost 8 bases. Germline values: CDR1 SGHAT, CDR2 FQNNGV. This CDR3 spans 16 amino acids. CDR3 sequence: CASGGGELGFDHEQFF. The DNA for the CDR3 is TGTGCCAGCGGGGGAGGGGAACTAGGGTTTGACCATGAGCAGTTCTTC.

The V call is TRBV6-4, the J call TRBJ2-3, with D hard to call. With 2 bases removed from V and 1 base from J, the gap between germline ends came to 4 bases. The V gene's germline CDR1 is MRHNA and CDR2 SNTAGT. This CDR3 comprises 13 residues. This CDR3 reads CASSDDGTDTQYF. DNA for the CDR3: TGTGCCAGCAGTGACGATGGCACAGATACGCAGTATTTT.

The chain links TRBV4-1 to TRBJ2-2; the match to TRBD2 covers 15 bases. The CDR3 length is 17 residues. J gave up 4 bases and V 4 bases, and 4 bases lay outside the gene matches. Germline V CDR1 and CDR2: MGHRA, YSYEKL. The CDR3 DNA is TGCGCCAGCAGCCGTGGACTAGCGGGAGGGCCCACCGGGGAGCTGTTTTTT. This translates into CASSRGLAGGPTGELFF.

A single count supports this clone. CDR3 in DNA: TGTGCCAGTAGTATACGGGGAAATGGCTACACCTTC. Amino acid sequence: CASSIRGNGYTF. The chain recombines TRBV19 with TRBJ1-2; no clear D. Germline values: CDR1 LNHDA, CDR2 SQIVND (reference sequence). Trimming left V 2 bases short and J 6 bases short, with 7 bases between. The length of the CDR3 is 12 residues.

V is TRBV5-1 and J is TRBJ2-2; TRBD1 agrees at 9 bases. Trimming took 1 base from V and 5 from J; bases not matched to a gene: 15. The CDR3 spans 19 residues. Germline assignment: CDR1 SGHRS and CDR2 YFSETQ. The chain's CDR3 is CASSLISEGQGLWTGELFF. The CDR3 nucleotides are TGCGCCAGCAGCTTGATATCAGAGGGACAGGGATTATGGACCGGGGAGCTGTTTTTT.

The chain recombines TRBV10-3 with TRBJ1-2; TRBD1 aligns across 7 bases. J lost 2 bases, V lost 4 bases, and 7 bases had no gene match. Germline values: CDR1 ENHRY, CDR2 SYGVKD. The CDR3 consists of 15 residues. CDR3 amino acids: CAISGGEGQNYGYTF. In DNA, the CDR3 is TGTGCCATCAGTGGGGGGGAGGGACAGAACTATGGCTACACCTTC.

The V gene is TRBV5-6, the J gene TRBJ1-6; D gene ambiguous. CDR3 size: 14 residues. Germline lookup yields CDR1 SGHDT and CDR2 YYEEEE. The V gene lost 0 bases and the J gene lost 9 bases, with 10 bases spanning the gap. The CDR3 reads CASSLDFLGSPLHF. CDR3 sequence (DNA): TGTGCCAGCAGCTTGGACTTTTTGGGTTCACCCCTCCACTTT. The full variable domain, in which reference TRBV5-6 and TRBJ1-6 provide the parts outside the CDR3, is DAGVTQSPTHLIKTRGQQVTLRCSPKSGHDTVSWYQQALGQGPQFIFQYYEEEERQRGNFPDRFSGHQFPNYSSELNVNALLLGDSALYLCASSLDFLGSPLHFGNGTRLTVT.

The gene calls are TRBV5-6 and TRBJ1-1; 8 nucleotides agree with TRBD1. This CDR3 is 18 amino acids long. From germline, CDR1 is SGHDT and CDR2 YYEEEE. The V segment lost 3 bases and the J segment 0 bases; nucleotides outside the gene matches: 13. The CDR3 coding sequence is TGTGCCAGCAGCTCCCGTCGGACAGGGCCCAATTTGAACACTGAAGCTTTCTTT. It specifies CASSSRRTGPNLNTEAFF.